This T cell receptor beta chain was captured by sequencing in a study of Tregs in tolerant kidney transplant recipients. At the level of the study: The nonmyeloablative bone marrow transplants came from related graft donors, with transient mixed chimerism. Findings and limits, study-wide: Expanding Tregs on activated donor B cells appeared to best identify donor-specific TCRbeta clones. Some patients' samples used different primers over time, so nucleotide sequences weren't comparable. Antigen-driven expansion was suggested because donor-specific Tregs expanded more than all Tregs in tolerant patients.

The J segment lost 10 bases and the V segment lost 1 base, leaving 7 bases of the junction unmatched. Germline V lookup: CDR1 SGHNT, CDR2 YYREEE (reference sequence). CDR3 length equals 16 residues. As to this clone: The antigen is not known.

Generated by immunoSEQ multiplex PCR, the TCRdb table keeps only in-frame clones and is missing some. This sample has tens of thousands of clones; about 91% occur once, and the top ten carry approximately 0.37%. This receptor was obtained from a human donor who received a combined kidney and bone marrow transplant. This specimen consisted of Tregs from blood, obtained before the transplant. V gene TRBV5-4 combines with J gene TRBJ2-1, with 14 positions matching TRBD2. This CDR3 reads CASSLFATSGREEQFF. CDR3 DNA sequence: TGTGCCAGCAGCTTGTTCGCGACTAGCGGGAGGGAAGAGCAGTTCTTC. The full variable domain, rest sourced from reference TRBV5-4 and TRBJ2-1, is ETGVTQSPTHLIKTRGQQVTLRCSSQSGHNTVSWYQQALGQGPQFIFQYYREEENGRGNFPPRFSGLQFPNYSSELNVNALELDDSALYLCASSLFATSGREEQFFGPGTRLTVL.